The T cell receptor (beta chain) described here comes from a study of neurological immune-mediated disorders. cDNA was made by 5'RACE with 10-nucleotide random UMIs. MiXCR, run by TCRdb on the 5' RACE reads, gives a single entry per CDR3 protein. The table records some 60,000 distinct CDR3 sequences, around 10% of them present only once. This clonotype was detected ten times or more. Germline V gene data show CDR1 as SGHRS and CDR2 as YFSETQ. Between the trimmed V and J ends, which lost 1 base and 4 bases, there was a span of 12 bases. The CDR3 runs 15 residues. Regarding time point: longitudinal time-point 1 (baseline).

The origin of this receptor is a male donor with HTLV-1-associated myelopathy (HAM/TSP). The rearrangement uses TRBV5-1 and TRBJ1-5, with TRBD1 as a possible D gene (5 bases). The source material was PBMCs. The CDR3 protein is CASSLSGGSNQPQHF. The CDR3 nucleotides read TGCGCCAGCAGCTTGTCTGGGGGGAGTAATCAGCCCCAGCATTTT.